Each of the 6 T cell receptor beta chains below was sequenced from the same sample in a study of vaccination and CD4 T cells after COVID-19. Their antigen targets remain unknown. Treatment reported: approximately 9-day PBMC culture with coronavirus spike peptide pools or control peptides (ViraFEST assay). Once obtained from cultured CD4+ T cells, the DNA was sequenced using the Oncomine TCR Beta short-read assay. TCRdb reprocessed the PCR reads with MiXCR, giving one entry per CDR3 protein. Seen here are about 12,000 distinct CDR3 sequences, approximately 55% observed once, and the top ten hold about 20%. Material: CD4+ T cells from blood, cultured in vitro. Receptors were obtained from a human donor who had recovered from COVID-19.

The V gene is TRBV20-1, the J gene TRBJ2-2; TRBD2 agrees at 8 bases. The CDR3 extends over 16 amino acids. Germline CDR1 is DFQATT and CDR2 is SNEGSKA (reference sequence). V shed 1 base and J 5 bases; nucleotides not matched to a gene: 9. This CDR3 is CSARGGAGEGTGELFF. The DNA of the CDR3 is TGCAGTGCTAGAGGGGGAGCGGGAGAAGGTACCGGGGAGCTGTTTTTT.

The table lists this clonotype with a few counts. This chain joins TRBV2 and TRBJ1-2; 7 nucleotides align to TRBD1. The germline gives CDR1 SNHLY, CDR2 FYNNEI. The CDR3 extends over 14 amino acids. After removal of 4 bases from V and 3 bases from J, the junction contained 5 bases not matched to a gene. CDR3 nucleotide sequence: TGTGCCAGCAGTGGCAGGGGGGCCGACTATGGCTACACCTTC. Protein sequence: CASSGRGADYGYTF. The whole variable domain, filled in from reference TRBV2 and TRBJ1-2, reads EPEVTQTPSHQVTQMGQEVILRCVPISNHLYFYWYRQILGQKVEFLVSFYNNEISEKSEIFDDQFSVERPDGSNFTLKIRSTKLEDSAMYFCASSGRGADYGYTFGSGTRLTVV.

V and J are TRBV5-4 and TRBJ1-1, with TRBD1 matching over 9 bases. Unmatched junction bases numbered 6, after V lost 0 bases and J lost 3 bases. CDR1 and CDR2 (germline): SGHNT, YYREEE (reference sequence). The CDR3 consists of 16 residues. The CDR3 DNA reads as TGTGCCAGCAGCTTGGGGGGACAGGGAGGGTACACTGAAGCTTTCTTT. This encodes CASSLGGQGGYTEAFF.

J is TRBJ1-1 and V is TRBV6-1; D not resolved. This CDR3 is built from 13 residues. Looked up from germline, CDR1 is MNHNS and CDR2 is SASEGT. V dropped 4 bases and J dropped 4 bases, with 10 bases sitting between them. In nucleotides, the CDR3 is TGTGCCAGCAGTGTTGGGCGAAGCACTGAAGCTTTCTTT. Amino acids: CASSVGRSTEAFF.

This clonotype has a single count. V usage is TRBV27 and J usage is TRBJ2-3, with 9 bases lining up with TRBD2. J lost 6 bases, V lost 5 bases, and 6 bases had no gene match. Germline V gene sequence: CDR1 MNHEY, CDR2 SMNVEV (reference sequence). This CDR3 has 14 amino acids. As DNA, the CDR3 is TGTGCCAGCAGTCCGACTAGCGGAAGGGATACGCAGTATTTT. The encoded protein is CASSPTSGRDTQYF.

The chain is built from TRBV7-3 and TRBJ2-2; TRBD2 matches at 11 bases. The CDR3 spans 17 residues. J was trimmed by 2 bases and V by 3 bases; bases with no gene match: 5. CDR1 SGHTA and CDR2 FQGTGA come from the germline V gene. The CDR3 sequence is CASSFGLAGPNTGELFF. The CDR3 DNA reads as TGTGCCAGCAGCTTCGGACTAGCGGGTCCAAACACCGGGGAGCTGTTTTTT.